The 27 T cell receptor beta chains given below trace back to one sample, sequenced in a study of shared clonotypes between healthy human individuals. The repertoire was sequenced with immunoSEQ multiplex PCR; TCRdb's copy has only in-frame clones and lacks some. The repertoire holds roughly 1,100,000 clones, with around 75% as singletons. What was sequenced was memory CD4+ T cells sorted from blood. The subset was: CD45RA-negative fraction. These receptors all stem from a man between 18 and 35 years old in good health.

The chain employs TRBV5-1 and TRBJ2-3; D is uncertain. The CDR3 length is 14 residues. V lost 4 bases, J lost 0 bases, and 9 bases lay in between. Germline CDR1 is SGHRS and CDR2 is YFSETQ. The CDR3 bases are TGCGCCAGCAGCGAAGGACCGAGCACAGATACGCAGTATTTT. This translates into CASSEGPSTDTQYF. Using reference TRBV5-1 and TRBJ2-3 for the parts outside the CDR3, the full variable domain is KAGVTQTPRYLIKTRGQQVTLSCSPISGHRSVSWYQQTPGQGLQFLFEYFSETQRNKGNFPGRFSGRQFSNSRSEMNVSTLELGDSALYLCASSEGPSTDTQYFGPGTRLTVL.

As to this clone: This same CDR3 is encoded by further DNA sequences in the sample. The CDR3: CASRWGGNTGELFF. In nucleotides, the CDR3 is TGTGCCAGCCGATGGGGCGGGAACACCGGGGAGCTGTTTTTT. The chain carries TRBV6-5 and TRBJ2-2; possible D gene TRBD1, 5 bases. CDR1 and CDR2 from the germline V gene are MNHEY and SVGAGI. Trimming stripped 8 bases from V and 1 base from J, with 11 bases between. CDR3 size: 14 residues.

This clone was detected only a few times. The chain is built from TRBV18 and TRBJ2-3, with 9 positions matching TRBD2. This CDR3 has 14 residues. Trimming cost V 4 bases and J 1 base; bases outside gene matches: 0. Germline CDR1 is KGHSH and CDR2 is LQKENI. The CDR3 DNA reads as TGTGCCAGCTCACGGACTAGCGGCACAGATACGCAGTATTTT. Translation gives CASSRTSGTDTQYF.

The rearrangement uses TRBV18 and TRBJ2-7; no clear D gene. The CDR3 runs to 13 residues. CDR1 and CDR2 (germline): KGHSH, LQKENI. V was shortened by 1 base and J by 2 bases, with 6 bases between the two germline ends. The CDR3 loop is CASSPQPTYEQYF. CDR3 nucleotide sequence: TGTGCCAGCTCACCACAGCCAACCTACGAGCAGTACTTC.

The rearrangement uses TRBV18 and TRBJ2-7; 7 bases align to TRBD1. V lost 2 bases to trimming and J lost 10 bases; unmatched junction nucleotides: 17. The CDR3 contains 16 residues. CDR1 KGHSH and CDR2 LQKENI come from the germline V gene. DNA for the CDR3: TGTGCCAGCTCACCAAGTAAACCGGGACAGAGGTTTGTACAGTACTTC. This translates into CASSPSKPGQRFVQYF.

Comment on this clone: Additional DNA sequences in this sample encode the identical CDR3. V gene TRBV28 combines with J gene TRBJ2-7; no definite D call. CDR3 size: 11 residues. Per the germline V gene, CDR1 is MDHEN and CDR2 is SYDVKM. Trimming stripped 4 bases from V and 2 bases from J, with 3 bases between. In DNA, the CDR3 is TGTGCCAGCAGTTCGCCCTACGAGCAGTACTTC. It codes for CASSSPYEQYF.

This clone was counted a few times. The chain combines TRBV7-8 with TRBJ2-2; 11 bases are a match to TRBD1. The V and J ends lost 4 bases and 4 bases, in that order; junction bases with no gene match: 2. From germline, CDR1 is SGHVS and CDR2 FQNEAQ. The CDR3 sequence is 15 residues long. CDR3 loop: CASSSGTGGTGELFF. DNA of the CDR3: TGTGCCAGCAGCTCAGGGACAGGGGGCACCGGGGAGCTGTTTTTT.

The rearrangement uses TRBV7-2 and TRBJ2-3; D unresolved. This CDR3 has 15 amino acids. Germline-derived CDR1 and CDR2 are SGHTA and FQGNSA. With 1 base removed from V and 2 bases from J, the gap between germline ends came to 10 bases. CDR3 protein: CASSLEARFTDTQYF. The CDR3 DNA follows: TGTGCCAGCAGCTTAGAAGCCAGATTCACAGATACGCAGTATTTT.

This chain links TRBV6-6 with TRBJ2-7; D is perhaps TRBD2 (6 bases). In germline, CDR1 is MNHNY, CDR2 SVGAGI (reference sequence). Trimming removed 8 bases at V and 4 bases at J, with 15 bases between. CDR3 size: 13 residues. The CDR3 here is CASGGRTPYEQYF. CDR3 in DNA: TGTGCCAGCGGGGGGAGGACACCTTACGAGCAGTACTTC.

Turning to this clone: Within the sample, other DNA sequences also encode this same CDR3. The gene calls are TRBV7-2 and TRBJ2-3; 7 bases are a match to TRBD2. The CDR3 has 15 amino acids. Germline V gives CDR1 SGHTA, CDR2 FQGNSA. J lost 0 bases, V lost 0 bases, and 0 bases had no gene match. The CDR3 here is CASSLAAGSTDTQYF. CDR3 DNA sequence: TGTGCCAGCAGCTTAGCAGCGGGGAGCACAGATACGCAGTATTTT. Based on the CDR3 plus reference TRBV7-2 and TRBJ2-3, the full variable domain is GAGVSQSPSNKVTEKGKDVELRCDPISGHTALYWYRQSLGQGLEFLIYFQGNSAPDKSGLPSDRFSAERTGGSVSTLTIQRTQQEDSAVYLCASSLAAGSTDTQYFGPGTRLTVL.

This clone was seen repeatedly, ten times or more. The chain employs TRBV19 and TRBJ2-2; 9 bases are a match to TRBD1. Germline V lookup: CDR1 LNHDA, CDR2 SQIVND (reference sequence). Losses at the gene ends were 6 bases for V and 8 bases for J; bases not matched to a gene: 16. There are 17 residues in the CDR3. CDR3 sequence (DNA): TGTGCCAGTAGCAAGCTACCGGGACAGGGACGTGGAGGGGAGCTGTTTTTT. It is translated as CASSKLPGQGRGGELFF. Looking up the rest from reference TRBV19 and TRBJ2-2 gives the full variable domain: DGGITQSPKYLFRKEGQNVTLSCEQNLNHDAMYWYRQDPGQGLRLIYYSQIVNDFQKGDIAEGYSVSREKKESFPLTVTSAQKNPTAFYLCASSKLPGQGRGGELFFGEGSRLTVL.

V and J are TRBV5-1 and TRBJ1-2, with 7 bases matching TRBD1. Looked up from germline, CDR1 is SGHRS and CDR2 is YFSETQ. This CDR3 spans 13 amino acids. Trimming cost V 2 bases and J 6 bases; bases outside gene matches: 4. CDR3: CASSFPQGNGYTF. Written as DNA, the CDR3 is TGCGCCAGCAGCTTTCCACAGGGGAATGGCTACACCTTC.

The chain employs TRBV19 and TRBJ1-2; D gene ambiguous. The germline V gene has CDR1 LNHDA and CDR2 SQIVND (reference sequence). V was cut by 7 bases and J by 6 bases, with 12 bases left in between. The CDR3 length is 12 residues. The CDR3 protein is CASKNRLDGYTF. The CDR3 nucleotides read TGTGCCAGTAAAAACAGACTGGATGGCTACACCTTC.

In regard to this clone: A far larger clone is a single base away, which makes a read error likely. This chain links TRBV30 with TRBJ1-2; TRBD1 matches 11 bases. J was trimmed by 2 bases and V by 2 bases; bases with no gene match: 7. CDR1 and CDR2 (germline): GTSNPN, SVGIG (reference sequence). CDR3 size: 16 residues. This chain's CDR3 is CAWSFPRTGGNYGYTF. DNA for the CDR3: TGTGCCTGGAGTTTCCCCAGGACAGGGGGCAACTATGGCTACACCTTC. The full variable domain, in which reference TRBV30 and TRBJ1-2 provide the parts outside the CDR3, is SQTIHQWPATLVQPVGSPLSLECTVEGTSNPNLYWYRQAAGRGLQLLFYSVGIGQISSEVPQNLSASRPQDRQFILSSKKLLLSDSGFYLCAWSFPRTGGNYGYTFGSGTRLTVV.

V usage is TRBV5-1 and J usage is TRBJ1-6, with 8 bases fitting TRBD1. Germline trimming cut 0 bases from V and 10 bases from J; bases unmatched to any gene: 9. The CDR3 has 16 amino acids. Germline CDR1 is SGHRS and CDR2 is YFSETQ. DNA of the CDR3: TGCGCCAGCAGCTTGGACGCGGCGGGACAGGACTCACCCCTCCACTTT. Its protein product is CASSLDAAGQDSPLHF.

The genes are TRBV18 and TRBJ2-7; unclear D gene. CDR3 length: 13 amino acids. Germline CDR1 is KGHSH and CDR2 is LQKENI. V lost 0 bases, J lost 7 bases, and 10 bases lay in between. CDR3 DNA: TGTGCCAGCTCACCACCGGGTCGCCCGGAGCAGTACTTC. Translation: CASSPPGRPEQYF.

Regarding this clone: This sequence may be a read error, since a much larger clone differs from it by one base. Different DNA sequences within this sample yield the same CDR3. V usage is TRBV9 and J usage is TRBJ2-3; the D is unclear. This CDR3 region has 13 residues. CDR1 is SGDLS, CDR2 YYNGEE, per germline. The V end was cut by 4 bases, the J end by 0 bases, with 6 bases between. The CDR3 nucleotides read TGTGCCAGCAGCATGACTAGCACAGATACGCAGTATTTT. Residues: CASSMTSTDTQYF.

V gene TRBV6-5 combines with J gene TRBJ2-2; 11 bases match TRBD2. The junction had 5 bases not matched to a gene; V was cut back by 5 bases and J by 6 bases. The CDR3 is 15 amino acids. Per the germline V gene, CDR1 is MNHEY and CDR2 is SVGAGI. DNA for the CDR3: TGTGCCAGCAGTAATAGCGGGGGGGCCCCCGGGGAGCTGTTTTTT. Translated, it gives CASSNSGGAPGELFF.

This rearrangement joins TRBV27 to TRBJ2-7, with D tentatively TRBD2 (7 bases). The CDR3 contains 14 residues. Germline V gene sequence: CDR1 MNHEY, CDR2 SMNVEV (reference sequence). V lost 0 bases, J lost 5 bases, and 11 bases lay in between. The CDR3 here is CASSLSRGGHEQYF. As DNA, the CDR3 is TGTGCCAGCAGTTTATCGAGGGGGGGCCACGAGCAGTACTTC.

CDR3 nucleotides: TGTGCCAGCAGTCGAGCCGGGACAGCGAACACTGAAGCTTTCTTT. Amino acid sequence: CASSRAGTANTEAFF. The genes are TRBV28 and TRBJ1-1; 7 bases map to TRBD1. This CDR3 spans 15 amino acids. Germline lookup yields CDR1 MDHEN and CDR2 SYDVKM. J gave up 1 base and V 5 bases, and 7 bases lay outside the gene matches. The whole variable domain, remainder taken from reference TRBV28 and TRBJ1-1, is DVKVTQSSRYLVKRTGEKVFLECVQDMDHENMFWYRQDPGLGLRLIYFSYDVKMKEKGDIPEGYSVSREKKERFSLILESASTNQTSMYLCASSRAGTANTEAFFGQGTRLTVV.

The rearrangement joins TRBV28 to TRBJ1-2, with TRBD1 matching over 7 bases. This CDR3 region has 14 residues. The V segment lost 6 bases and the J segment 3 bases; nucleotides outside the gene matches: 7. Germline loops: CDR1 MDHEN, CDR2 SYDVKM. For the CDR3, the DNA is TGTGCCAGCAGCCAGGGGACAGTGCACTATGGCTACACCTTC. This sequence encodes CASSQGTVHYGYTF.

This clone was observed a few times. This chain uses TRBV7-8 with TRBJ2-1, with D perhaps given as TRBD1 or TRBD2 (5 bases each). The germline V gene has CDR1 SGHVS and CDR2 FQNEAQ. Trimming removed 4 bases at V and 8 bases at J, with 24 bases between. CDR3 length: 17 amino acids. The CDR3 reads CASSSVPAGVLGDEQFF. CDR3 DNA sequence: TGTGCCAGCAGCTCAGTTCCCGCAGGCGTGTTGGGGGATGAGCAGTTCTTC.

Remarks on this clone: At one of its ends the junction is not consistent with the germline gene, which may arise from a read error. The gene calls are TRBV29-1 and TRBJ2-7; 8 bases line up with TRBD1. Germline loops: CDR1 SQVTM, CDR2 ANQGSEA. This CDR3 is built from 11 residues. The CDR3 protein is CSVVRGTGLFF. Here the CDR3 DNA reads TGCAGCGTTGTAAGAGGGACAGGACTCTTTTTC.

The chain couples TRBV27 to TRBJ2-2, with TRBD1 matching over 9 bases. Germline lookup yields CDR1 MNHEY and CDR2 SMNVEV (reference sequence). V trimming: 10 bases; J trimming: 8 bases; junction bases outside the gene matches: 8. The CDR3 runs to 13 residues. The DNA of the CDR3 is TGTGCCATCTCACAGGGGGCGGAAGGGGAGCTGTTTTTT. This gives the protein CAISQGAEGELFF.

The chain has TRBV9 and TRBJ2-3, with D possibly being TRBD1 or TRBD2 (5 bases each). V gave up 3 bases and J gave up 1 base, with 15 bases separating them. Germline V gene lookup returns CDR1 SGDLS and CDR2 YYNGEE. The CDR3 spans 16 residues. The CDR3 DNA reads as TGTGCCAGCAGCGCCCATCCTGGGGGAGGCACAGATACGCAGTATTTT. Its translation is CASSAHPGGGTDTQYF.

With regard to this clone: At one boundary the junction diverges from the germline segment, which might be a read error. V gene TRBV10-1 combines with J gene TRBJ2-1; 12 bases agree with TRBD2. The CDR3 has 13 residues. Germline values: CDR1 WNHNN, CDR2 SYGVQD (reference sequence). The CDR3 reads CASSALAGGPRLF. The CDR3 nucleotides read TGCGCCAGCAGTGCTCTAGCGGGAGGGCCCCGGCTCTTC.

V gene TRBV4-3 combines with J gene TRBJ2-2; D is perhaps TRBD1 or TRBD2 (5 bases each). Germline V CDR1 and CDR2: LGHNA, YSLEER. The V end lost 2 bases, the J end lost 8 bases, and 9 bases lay between the germline ends. CDR3 length: 13 amino acids. The DNA of the CDR3 is TGCGCCAGCAGCCAAACCTGGGGGGGGGAGCTGTTTTTT. It specifies CASSQTWGGELFF.